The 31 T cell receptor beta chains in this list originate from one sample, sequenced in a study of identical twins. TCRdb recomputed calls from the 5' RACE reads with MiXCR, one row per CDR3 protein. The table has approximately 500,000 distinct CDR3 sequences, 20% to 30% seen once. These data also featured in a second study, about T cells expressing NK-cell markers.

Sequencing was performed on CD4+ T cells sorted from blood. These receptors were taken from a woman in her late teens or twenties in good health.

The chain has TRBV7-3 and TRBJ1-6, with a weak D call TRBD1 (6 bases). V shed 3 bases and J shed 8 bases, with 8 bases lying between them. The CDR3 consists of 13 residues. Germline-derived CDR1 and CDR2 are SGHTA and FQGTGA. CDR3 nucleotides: TGTGCCAGCAGCTTCACAGGGTATTCACCCCTCCACTTT. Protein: CASSFTGYSPLHF.

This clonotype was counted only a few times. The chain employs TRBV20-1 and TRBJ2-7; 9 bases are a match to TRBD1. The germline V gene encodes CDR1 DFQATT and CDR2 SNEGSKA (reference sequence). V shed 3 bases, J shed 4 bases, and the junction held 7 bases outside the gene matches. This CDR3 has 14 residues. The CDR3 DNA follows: TGCAGTGCTAGTAACAGACAGGGGGGTTACGAGCAGTACTTC. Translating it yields CSASNRQGGYEQYF.

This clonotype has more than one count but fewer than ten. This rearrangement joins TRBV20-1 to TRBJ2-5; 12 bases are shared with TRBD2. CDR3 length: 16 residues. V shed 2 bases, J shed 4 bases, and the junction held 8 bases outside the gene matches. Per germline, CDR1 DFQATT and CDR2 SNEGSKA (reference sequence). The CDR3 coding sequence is TGCAGTGCTAGATCGCCTAGCGGGAGGGCCGTAGAGACCCAGTACTTC. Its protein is CSARSPSGRAVETQYF.

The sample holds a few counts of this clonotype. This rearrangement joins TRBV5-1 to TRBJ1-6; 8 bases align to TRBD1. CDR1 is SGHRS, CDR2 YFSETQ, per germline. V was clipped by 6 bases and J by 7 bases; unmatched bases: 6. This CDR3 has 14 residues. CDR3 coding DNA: TGCGCCAGCACCCCGGACAGGGTGAATTCACCCCTCCACTTT. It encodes CASTPDRVNSPLHF.

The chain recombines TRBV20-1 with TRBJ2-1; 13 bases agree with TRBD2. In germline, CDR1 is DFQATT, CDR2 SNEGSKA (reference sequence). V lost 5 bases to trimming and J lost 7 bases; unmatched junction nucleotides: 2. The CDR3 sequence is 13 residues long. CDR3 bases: TGCAGTGCTCGGACTAGCGGGAGAAATGAGCAGTTCTTC. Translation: CSARTSGRNEQFF.

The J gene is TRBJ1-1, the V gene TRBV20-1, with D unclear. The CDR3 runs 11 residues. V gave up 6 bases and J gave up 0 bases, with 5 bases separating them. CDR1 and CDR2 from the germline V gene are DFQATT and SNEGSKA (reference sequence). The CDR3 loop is CSAQMNTEAFF. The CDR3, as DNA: TGCAGTGCCCAGATGAACACTGAAGCTTTCTTT.

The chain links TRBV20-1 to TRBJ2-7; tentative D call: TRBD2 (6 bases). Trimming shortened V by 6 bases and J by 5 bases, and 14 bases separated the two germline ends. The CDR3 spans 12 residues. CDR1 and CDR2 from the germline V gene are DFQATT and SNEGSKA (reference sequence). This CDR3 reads CSAVGLSDEQYF. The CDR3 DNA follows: TGCAGTGCCGTGGGACTTAGTGACGAGCAGTACTTC.

The CDR3 DNA sequence: TGTGCCAGCAGTTACTCAGGTCTGGAGCAGTACTTC. Residues: CASSYSGLEQYF. This chain uses TRBV6-2 or TRBV6-3 with TRBJ2-7; no reliable D call. Trimming removed 0 bases at V and 7 bases at J, with 7 bases between. Germline values: CDR1 MNHEY, CDR2 SVGEGT. CDR3 length equals 12 residues.

As DNA, the CDR3 is TGTGCCAGCAGTTTTCGGGACATCGTTTCTGAGCAGTTCTTC. Residues: CASSFRDIVSEQFF. The J gene is TRBJ2-1, the V gene TRBV27, with D perhaps TRBD1 (6 bases). The CDR3 is made up of 14 amino acids. Germline V gene lookup returns CDR1 MNHEY and CDR2 SMNVEV (reference sequence). The V gene lost 3 bases and the J gene lost 9 bases, with 15 bases spanning the gap.

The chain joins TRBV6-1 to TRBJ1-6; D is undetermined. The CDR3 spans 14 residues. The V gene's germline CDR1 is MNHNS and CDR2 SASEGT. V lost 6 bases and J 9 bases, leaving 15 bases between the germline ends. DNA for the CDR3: TGTGCCAGCAGGGAATTGGACGCCTCTTCACCCCTCCACTTT. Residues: CASRELDASSPLHF.

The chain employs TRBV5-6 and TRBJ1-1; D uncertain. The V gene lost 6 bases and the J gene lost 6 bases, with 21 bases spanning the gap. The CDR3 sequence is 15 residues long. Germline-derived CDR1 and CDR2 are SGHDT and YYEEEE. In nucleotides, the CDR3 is TGTGCCAGCAATGTTCGTATGGGCACGAGAGCTGAAGCTTTCTTT. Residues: CASNVRMGTRAEAFF.

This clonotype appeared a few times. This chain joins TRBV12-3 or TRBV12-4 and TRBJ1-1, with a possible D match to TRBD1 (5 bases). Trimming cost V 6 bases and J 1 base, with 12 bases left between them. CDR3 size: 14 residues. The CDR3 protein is CASSRGTENTEAFF. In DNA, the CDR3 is TGTGCCAGCAGCCGGGGGACGGAGAACACTGAAGCTTTCTTT.

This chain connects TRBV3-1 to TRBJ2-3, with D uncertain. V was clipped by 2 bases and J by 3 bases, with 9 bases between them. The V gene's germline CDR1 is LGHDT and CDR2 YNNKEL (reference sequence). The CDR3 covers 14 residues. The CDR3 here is CASSQNVGTDTQYF. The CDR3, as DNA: TGTGCCAGCAGCCAAAACGTCGGGACAGATACGCAGTATTTT.

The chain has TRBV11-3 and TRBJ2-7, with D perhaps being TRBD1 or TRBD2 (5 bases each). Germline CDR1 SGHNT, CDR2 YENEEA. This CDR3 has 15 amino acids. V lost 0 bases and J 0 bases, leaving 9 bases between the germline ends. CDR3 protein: CASSLEWGTSYEQYF. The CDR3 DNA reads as TGTGCCAGCAGCTTAGAGTGGGGGACCTCCTACGAGCAGTACTTC.

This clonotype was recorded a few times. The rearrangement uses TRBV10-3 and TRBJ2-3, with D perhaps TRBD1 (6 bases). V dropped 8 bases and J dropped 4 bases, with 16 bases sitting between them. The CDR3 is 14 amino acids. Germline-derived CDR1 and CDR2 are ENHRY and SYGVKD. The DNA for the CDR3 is TGTGCCATCGGACAGTCCCAAATCGCAGATACGCAGTATTTT. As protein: CAIGQSQIADTQYF.

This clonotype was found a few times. CDR3 sequence (DNA): TGTGCCAGCAGCGACCGGGAGGGCGAGCAGTACTTC. Protein product: CASSDREGEQYF. This chain connects TRBV4-2 to TRBJ2-7; 8 bases fit TRBD2. Looked up from germline, CDR1 is LGHNA and CDR2 is YNFKEQ. The length of the CDR3 is 12 residues. V lost 5 bases, J lost 6 bases, and 3 bases stayed unmatched.

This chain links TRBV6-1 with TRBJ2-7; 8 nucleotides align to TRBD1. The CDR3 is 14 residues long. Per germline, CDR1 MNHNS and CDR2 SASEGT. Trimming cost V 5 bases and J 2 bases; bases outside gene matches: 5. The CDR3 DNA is TGTGCCAGCAGTATTGGACAGGGAGCCTACGAGCAGTACTTC. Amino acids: CASSIGQGAYEQYF.

The CDR3 reads CSAEQGANTGELFF. CDR3 bases: TGCAGTGCTGAACAGGGGGCGAACACCGGGGAGCTGTTTTTT. The genes are TRBV20-1 and TRBJ2-2, with 8 nucleotides matching TRBD1. The CDR3 runs 14 residues. Trimming took 5 bases from V and 0 from J; bases not matched to a gene: 2. Germline CDR1 is DFQATT and CDR2 is SNEGSKA (reference sequence).

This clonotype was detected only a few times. Here the CDR3 reads CASSHDKGGQGNTDTQYF. The CDR3, as DNA: TGTGCCAGCAGCCATGATAAAGGTGGACAGGGTAACACAGATACGCAGTATTTT. This sequence joins TRBV11-2 and TRBJ2-3; 8 nucleotides line up with TRBD1. The trim removed 5 bases at V and 2 bases at J, leaving 15 bases unmatched. Germline loops: CDR1 SGHAT, CDR2 FQNNGV. This CDR3 has 18 residues.

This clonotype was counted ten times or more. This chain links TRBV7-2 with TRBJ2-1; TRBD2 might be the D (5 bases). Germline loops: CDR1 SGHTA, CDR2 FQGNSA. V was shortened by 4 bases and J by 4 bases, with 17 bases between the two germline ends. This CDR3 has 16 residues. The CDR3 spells CASSSFPRGPYNEQFF. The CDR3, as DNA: TGTGCCAGCAGCTCCTTCCCTCGCGGGCCTTACAATGAGCAGTTCTTC.

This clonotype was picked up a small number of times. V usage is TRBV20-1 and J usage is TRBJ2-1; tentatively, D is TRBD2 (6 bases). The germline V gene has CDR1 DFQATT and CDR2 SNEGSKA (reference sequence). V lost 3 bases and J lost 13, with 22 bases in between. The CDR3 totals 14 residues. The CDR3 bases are TGCAGTGCTAGTGCTGGGAGAGGGGCGGGGAAACAGTTCTTC. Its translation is CSASAGRGAGKQFF.

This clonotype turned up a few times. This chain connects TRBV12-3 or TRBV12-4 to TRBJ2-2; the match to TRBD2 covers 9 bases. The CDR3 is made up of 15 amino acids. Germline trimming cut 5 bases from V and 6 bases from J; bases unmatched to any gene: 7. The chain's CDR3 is CASSRTSAVAGELFF. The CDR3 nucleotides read TGTGCCAGCAGTCGGACTAGCGCTGTCGCCGGGGAGCTGTTTTTT.

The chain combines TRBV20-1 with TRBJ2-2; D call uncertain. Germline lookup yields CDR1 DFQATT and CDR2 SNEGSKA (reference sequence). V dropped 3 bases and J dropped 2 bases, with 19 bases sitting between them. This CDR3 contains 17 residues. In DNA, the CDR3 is TGCAGTGCTAGGAGCCTCGTTATAGGGCACAACACCGGGGAGCTGTTTTTT. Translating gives CSARSLVIGHNTGELFF.

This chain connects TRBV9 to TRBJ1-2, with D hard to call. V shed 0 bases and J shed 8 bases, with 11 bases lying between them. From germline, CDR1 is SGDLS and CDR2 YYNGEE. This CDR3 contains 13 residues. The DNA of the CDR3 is TGTGCCAGCAGCGTAGAGAGCAGATGGGGCTACACCTTC. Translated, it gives CASSVESRWGYTF.

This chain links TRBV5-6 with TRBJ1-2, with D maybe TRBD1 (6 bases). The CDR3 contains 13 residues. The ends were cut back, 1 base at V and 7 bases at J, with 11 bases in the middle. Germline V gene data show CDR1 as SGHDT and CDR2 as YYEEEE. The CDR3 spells CASSLPGDIGYTF. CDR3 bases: TGTGCCAGCAGCTTGCCAGGGGATATTGGCTACACCTTC.

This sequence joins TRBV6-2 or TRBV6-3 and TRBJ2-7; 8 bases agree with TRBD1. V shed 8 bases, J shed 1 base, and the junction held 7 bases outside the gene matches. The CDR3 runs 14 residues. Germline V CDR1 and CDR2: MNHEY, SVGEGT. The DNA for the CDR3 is TGTGCCAGCGTTTCCAGGGGGCCTTCCTACGAGCAGTACTTC. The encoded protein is CASVSRGPSYEQYF.

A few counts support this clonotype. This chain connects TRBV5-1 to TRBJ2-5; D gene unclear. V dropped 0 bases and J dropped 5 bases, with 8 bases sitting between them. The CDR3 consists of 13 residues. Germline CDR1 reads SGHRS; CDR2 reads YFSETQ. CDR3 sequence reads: CASSLESMETQYF. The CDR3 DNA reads TGCGCCAGCAGCTTGGAAAGTATGGAGACCCAGTACTTC.

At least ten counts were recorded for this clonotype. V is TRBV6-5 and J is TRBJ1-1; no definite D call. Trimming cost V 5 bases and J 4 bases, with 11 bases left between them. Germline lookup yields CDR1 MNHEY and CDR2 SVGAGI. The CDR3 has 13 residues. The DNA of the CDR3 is TGTGCCAGCAGTACTCGAGCTGGCACTGAAGCTTTCTTT. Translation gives CASSTRAGTEAFF.

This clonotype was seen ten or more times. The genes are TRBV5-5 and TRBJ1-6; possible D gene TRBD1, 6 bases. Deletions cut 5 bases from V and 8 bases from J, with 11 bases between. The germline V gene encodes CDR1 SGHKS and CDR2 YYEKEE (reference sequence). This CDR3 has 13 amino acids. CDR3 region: CASSMNRDSPLHF. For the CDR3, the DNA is TGTGCCAGCAGTATGAACAGGGATTCACCCCTCCACTTT.

CDR3 coding DNA: TGTGCCAGCAGACCTGGGGTTGGTGAGCAGTTCTTC. It encodes CASRPGVGEQFF. The gene calls are TRBV5-4 and TRBJ2-1; D is unclear. The germline V gene has CDR1 SGHNT and CDR2 YYREEE (reference sequence). The CDR3 extends over 12 amino acids. V shed 5 bases and J shed 9 bases, with 12 bases lying between them.

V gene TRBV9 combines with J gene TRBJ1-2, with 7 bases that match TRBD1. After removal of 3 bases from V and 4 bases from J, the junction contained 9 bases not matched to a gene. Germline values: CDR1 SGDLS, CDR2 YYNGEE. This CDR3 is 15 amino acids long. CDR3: CASSEGAPQVYGYTF. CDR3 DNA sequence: TGTGCCAGCAGCGAGGGGGCTCCACAGGTCTATGGCTACACCTTC.